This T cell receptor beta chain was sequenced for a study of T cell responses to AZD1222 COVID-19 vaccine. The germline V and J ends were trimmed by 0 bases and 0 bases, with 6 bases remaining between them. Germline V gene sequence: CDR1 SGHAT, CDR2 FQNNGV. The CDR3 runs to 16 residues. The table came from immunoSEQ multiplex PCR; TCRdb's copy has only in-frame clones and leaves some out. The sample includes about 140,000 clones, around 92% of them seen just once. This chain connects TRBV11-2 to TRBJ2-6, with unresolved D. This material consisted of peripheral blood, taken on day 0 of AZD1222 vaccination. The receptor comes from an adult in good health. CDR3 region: CASSLDWGSGANVLTF. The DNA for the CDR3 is TGTGCCAGCAGCTTAGATTGGGGCTCTGGGGCCAACGTCCTGACTTTC.